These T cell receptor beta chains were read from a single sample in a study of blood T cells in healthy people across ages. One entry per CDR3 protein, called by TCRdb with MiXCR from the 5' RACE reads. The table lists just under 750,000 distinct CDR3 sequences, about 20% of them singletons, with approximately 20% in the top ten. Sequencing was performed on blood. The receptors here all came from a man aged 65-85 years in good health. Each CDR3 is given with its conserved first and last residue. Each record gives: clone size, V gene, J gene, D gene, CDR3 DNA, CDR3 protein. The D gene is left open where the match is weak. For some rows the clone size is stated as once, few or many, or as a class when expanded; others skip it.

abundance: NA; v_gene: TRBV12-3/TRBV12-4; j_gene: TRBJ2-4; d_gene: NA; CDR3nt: TGTGCCAGCACCCTCACGGGCCTACTAGCCAAAAACATTCAGTACTTC; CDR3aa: CASTLTGLLAKNIQYF
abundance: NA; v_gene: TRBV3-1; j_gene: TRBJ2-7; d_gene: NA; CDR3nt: TGTGCCAGCAGCCAAGAGACCCACTCGGGACTCCGCTACGAGCAGTACTTC; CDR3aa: CASSQETHSGLRYEQYF
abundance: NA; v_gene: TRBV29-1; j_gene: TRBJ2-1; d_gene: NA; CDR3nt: TGCAGCGTTGAAGCGAGCGTCTCCTACAATGAGCAGTTCTTC; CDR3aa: CSVEASVSYNEQFF
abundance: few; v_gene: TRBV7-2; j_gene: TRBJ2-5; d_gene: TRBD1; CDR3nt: TGTGCCAGCAGCGGAGACAGGGGGCTGGGAGAGACCCAGTACTTC; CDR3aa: CASSGDRGLGETQYF
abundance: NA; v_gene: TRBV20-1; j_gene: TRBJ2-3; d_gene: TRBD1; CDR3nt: TGCAGTGCTTGCTCGAGGGGGCGAGATACGCAGTATTTT; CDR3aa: CSACSRGRDTQYF
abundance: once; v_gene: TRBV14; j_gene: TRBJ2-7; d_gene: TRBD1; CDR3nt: TGTGCCAGCAGCCAAGATCTTGGGACAGGACCTCCCCAGCAGTACTTC; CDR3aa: CASSQDLGTGPPQQYF
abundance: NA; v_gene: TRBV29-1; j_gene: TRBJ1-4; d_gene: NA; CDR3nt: TGCAGCGTTGAAGACTTTGACAGGATCGGAAAACTGTTTTTT; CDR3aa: CSVEDFDRIGKLFF
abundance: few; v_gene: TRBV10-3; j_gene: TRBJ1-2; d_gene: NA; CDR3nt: TGTGCCATCAGTGAGTCGTCGGGTCAGGCCTATGGCTACACCTTC; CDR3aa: CAISESSGQAYGYTF
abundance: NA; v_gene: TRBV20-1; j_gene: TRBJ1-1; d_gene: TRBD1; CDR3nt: TGCAGTCCTGGACAGGGTGAGGTGAACACTGAAGCTTTCTTT; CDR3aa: CSPGQGEVNTEAFF
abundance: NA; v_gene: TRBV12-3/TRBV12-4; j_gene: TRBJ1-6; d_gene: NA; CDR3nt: TGTGCCAGCAGCCACGGGACAACTTCACCCCTCCACTTT; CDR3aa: CASSHGTTSPLHF
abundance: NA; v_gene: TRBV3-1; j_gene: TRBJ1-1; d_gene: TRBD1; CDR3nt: TGTGCCAGCAGCCCGACAGGGGCGTACGGAGCTTTCTTT; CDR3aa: CASSPTGAYGAFF
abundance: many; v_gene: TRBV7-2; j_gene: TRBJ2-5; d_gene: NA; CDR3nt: TGTGCCAGCAGCTTAGCGGGAGTTAGAGAGACCCAGTACTTC; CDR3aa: CASSLAGVRETQYF
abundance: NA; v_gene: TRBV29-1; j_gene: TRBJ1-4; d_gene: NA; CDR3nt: TGCAGCGTCCTGGGACTGTCGAATGAAAAACTGTTTTTT; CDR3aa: CSVLGLSNEKLFF
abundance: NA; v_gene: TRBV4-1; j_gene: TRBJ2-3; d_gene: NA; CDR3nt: TGCGCCAGCAGCCAAGATCGGAGAGCTGGTGCGCAGTATTTT; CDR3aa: CASSQDRRAGAQYF
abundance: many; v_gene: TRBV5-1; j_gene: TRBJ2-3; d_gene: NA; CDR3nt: TGCGCCAGCAGCTTGGGCGAAACAGATACGCAGTATTTT; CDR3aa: CASSLGETDTQYF
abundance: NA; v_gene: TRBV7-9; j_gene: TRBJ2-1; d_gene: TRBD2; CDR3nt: TGTGCCAGCAGCTTTCAACTAGCGGGAAGGAATGAGCAGTTCTTC; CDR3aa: CASSFQLAGRNEQFF
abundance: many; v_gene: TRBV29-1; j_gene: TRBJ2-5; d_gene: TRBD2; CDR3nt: TGCAGCGTTGGAGGACTAGGCGGAGAGACCCAGTACTTC; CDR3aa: CSVGGLGGETQYF
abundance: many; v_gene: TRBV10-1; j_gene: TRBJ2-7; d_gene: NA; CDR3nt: TGCGCCAGCAGCACGTCTCAGGGGGGCCGGTTTGAGCAGTACTTC; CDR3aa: CASSTSQGGRFEQYF
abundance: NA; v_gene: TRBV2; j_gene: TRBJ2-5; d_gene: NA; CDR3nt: TGTGCCAGCAGGCGTAGACAAACCAGCGAGACCCAGTACTTC; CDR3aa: CASRRRQTSETQYF
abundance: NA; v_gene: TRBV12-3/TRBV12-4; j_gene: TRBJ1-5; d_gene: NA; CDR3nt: TGTGCCAGCAGTTTCCGGGGGGGGCGGGTTCAGCCCCAGCATTTT; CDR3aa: CASSFRGGRVQPQHF
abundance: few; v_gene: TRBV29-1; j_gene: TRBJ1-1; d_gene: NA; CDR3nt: TGCAGCGTTCGAGGAAGAGGGCCAAAACTTGACGCTGAAGCTTTCTTT; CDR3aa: CSVRGRGPKLDAEAFF
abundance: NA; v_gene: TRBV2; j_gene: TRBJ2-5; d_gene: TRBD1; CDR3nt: TGTGCCAGCAGGGGACAGGGACCTCAAGAGACCCAGTACTTC; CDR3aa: CASRGQGPQETQYF
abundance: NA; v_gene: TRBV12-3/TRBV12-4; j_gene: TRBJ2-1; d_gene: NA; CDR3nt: TGTGCCAGCAGTCCTATCGGGACATTGTACAATGAGCAGTTCTTC; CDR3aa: CASSPIGTLYNEQFF
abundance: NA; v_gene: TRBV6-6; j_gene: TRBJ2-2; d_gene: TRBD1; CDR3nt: TGTGCCAGCAGCCAGGACAGGATCAACACCGGGGAGCTGTTTTTT; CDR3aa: CASSQDRINTGELFF
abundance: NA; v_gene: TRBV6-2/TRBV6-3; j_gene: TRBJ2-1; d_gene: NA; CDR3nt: TGTGCCAGCAGTACGTCCTTCTACAATGAGCAGTTCTTC; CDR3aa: CASSTSFYNEQFF
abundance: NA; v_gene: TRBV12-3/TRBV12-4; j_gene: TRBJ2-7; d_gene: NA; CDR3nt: TGTGCCAGCAGTTTTGGGACAAAAGGCTACGAGCAGTACTTC; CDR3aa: CASSFGTKGYEQYF
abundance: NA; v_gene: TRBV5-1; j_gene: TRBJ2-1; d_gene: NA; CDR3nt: TGCGCCAGCAGCTTCAAACCCTTCCAGCCTACCTACAATGAGCAGTTCTTC; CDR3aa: CASSFKPFQPTYNEQFF
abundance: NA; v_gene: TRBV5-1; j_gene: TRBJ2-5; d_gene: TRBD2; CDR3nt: TGCGCCAGCAGCTGGAAATCTAGCGGGGGGGCCATCCGAGAGACCCAGTACTTC; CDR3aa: CASSWKSSGGAIRETQYF
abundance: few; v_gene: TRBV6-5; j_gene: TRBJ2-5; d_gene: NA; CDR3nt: TGTGCCAGCAGTTATGCCACGCAAGAGACCCAGTACTTC; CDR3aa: CASSYATQETQYF
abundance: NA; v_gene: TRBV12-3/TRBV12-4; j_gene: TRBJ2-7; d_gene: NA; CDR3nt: TGTGCCAGCAGCCTAACGACAGGAGCCGAGCAGTACTTC; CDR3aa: CASSLTTGAEQYF
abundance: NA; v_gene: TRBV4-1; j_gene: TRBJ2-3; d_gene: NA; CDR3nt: TGCGCCAGCAGCCAAGATCCGATCACAGATACGCAGTATTTT; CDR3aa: CASSQDPITDTQYF
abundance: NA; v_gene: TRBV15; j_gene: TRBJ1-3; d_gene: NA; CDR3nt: TGTGCCACCAGCAGGACCCCAGGGGACACCATATATTTT; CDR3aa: CATSRTPGDTIYF
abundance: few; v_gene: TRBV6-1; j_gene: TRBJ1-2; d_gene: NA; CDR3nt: TGTGCCAGCAATCCCCACAGGTGGAGTTCATCGGATCATGGCTACACCTTC; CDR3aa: CASNPHRWSSSDHGYTF
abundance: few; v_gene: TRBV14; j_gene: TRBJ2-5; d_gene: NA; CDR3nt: TGTGCCAGCAGCCAAGGTTTCAGGGACCACCAAGAGACCCAGTACTTC; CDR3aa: CASSQGFRDHQETQYF
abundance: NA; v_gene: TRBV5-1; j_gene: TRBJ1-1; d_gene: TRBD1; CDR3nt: TGCGCCAGCAGCTTCATACAGGGGGACACTGAAGCTTTCTTT; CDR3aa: CASSFIQGDTEAFF
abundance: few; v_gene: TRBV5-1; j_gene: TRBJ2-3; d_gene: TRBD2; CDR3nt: TGCGCCAGCAGCTTGCCCCGGACTAGCGGAAGCACAGATACGCAGTATTTT; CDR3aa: CASSLPRTSGSTDTQYF
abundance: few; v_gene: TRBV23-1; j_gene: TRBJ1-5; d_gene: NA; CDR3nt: TGCGCCAGCAGTCATGAGGTCCCACTTCAGCCCCAGCATTTT; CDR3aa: CASSHEVPLQPQHF
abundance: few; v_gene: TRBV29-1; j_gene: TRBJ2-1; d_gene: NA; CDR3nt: TGCAGCGTGACGGGCCAGTCCTACAATGAGCAGTTCTTC; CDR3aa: CSVTGQSYNEQFF
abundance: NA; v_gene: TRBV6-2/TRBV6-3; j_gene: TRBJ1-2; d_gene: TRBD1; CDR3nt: TGTGCCAGCAGTCCCGGGACAGGGGTTTATGGCTACACCTTC; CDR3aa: CASSPGTGVYGYTF
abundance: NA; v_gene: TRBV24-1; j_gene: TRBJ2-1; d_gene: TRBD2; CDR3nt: TGTGCCACCTCCGGGCTAGCGGGAAGGAATGAGCAGTTCTTC; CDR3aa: CATSGLAGRNEQFF